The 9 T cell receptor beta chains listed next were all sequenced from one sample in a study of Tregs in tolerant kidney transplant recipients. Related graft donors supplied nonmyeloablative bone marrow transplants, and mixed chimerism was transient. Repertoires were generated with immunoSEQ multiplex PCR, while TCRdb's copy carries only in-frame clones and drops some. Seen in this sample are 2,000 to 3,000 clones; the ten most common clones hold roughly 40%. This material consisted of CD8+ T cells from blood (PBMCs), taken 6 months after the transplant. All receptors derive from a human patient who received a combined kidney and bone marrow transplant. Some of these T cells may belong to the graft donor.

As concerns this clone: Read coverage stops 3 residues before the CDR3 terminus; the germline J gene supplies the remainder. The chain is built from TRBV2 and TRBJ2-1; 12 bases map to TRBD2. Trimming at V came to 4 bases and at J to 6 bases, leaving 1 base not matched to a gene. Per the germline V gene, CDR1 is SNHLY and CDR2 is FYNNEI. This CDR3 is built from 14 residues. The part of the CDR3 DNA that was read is TGTGCCAGCAGTGGGGGACTAGCGGGCAATGAG. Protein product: CASSGGLAGNE. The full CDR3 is CASSGGLAGNEQFF.

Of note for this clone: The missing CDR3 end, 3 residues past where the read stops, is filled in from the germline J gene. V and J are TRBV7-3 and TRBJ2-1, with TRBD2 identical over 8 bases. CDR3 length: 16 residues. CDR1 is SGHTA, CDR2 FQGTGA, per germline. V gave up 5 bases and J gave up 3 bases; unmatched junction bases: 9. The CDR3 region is CASSPIGAGDYNEQFF. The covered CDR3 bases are TGTGCCAGCAGCCCCATTGGAGCGGGAGACTACAATGAG.

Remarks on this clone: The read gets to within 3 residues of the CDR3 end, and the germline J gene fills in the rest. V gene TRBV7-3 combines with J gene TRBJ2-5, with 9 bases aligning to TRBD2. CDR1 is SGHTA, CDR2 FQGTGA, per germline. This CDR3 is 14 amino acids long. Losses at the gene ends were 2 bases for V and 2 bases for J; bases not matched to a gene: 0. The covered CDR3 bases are TGTGCCAGCAGCTTAGCGGGAGGGCAAGAGACC. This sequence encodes CASSLAGGQET. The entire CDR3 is CASSLAGGQETQYF.

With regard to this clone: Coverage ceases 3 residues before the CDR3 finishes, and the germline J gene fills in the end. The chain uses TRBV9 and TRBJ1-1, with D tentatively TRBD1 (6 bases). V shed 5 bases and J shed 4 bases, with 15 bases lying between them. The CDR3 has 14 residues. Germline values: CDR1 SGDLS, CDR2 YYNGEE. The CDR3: CASSEGRGATEAFF. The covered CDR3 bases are TGTGCCAGCAGTGAGGGGCGGGGGGCCACTGAA.

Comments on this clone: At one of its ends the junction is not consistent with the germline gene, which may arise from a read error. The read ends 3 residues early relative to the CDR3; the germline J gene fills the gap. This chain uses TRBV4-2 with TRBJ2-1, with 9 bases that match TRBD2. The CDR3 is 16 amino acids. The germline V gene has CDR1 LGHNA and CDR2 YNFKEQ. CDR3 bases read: TGTGCCAGCACCCAACTAGCGGGCCTCTATTACAATGAG. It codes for CASTQLAGLYYNE. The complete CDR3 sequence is CASTQLAGLYYNEQFF.

CDR3 in amino acids: CASSPTVYNEQFF. CDR3 DNA (partial): TGTGCCAGCAGCCCGACAGTCTACAATGAG. The gene calls are TRBV7-6 and TRBJ2-1; D may be TRBD1 (5 bases). With the read ending 3 residues before the CDR3 end, the germline J gene is used to fill in that end. V lost 5 bases to trimming and J lost 3 bases, with 8 bases between them. CDR1 and CDR2 from the germline V gene are SGHVS and FNYEAQ. This CDR3 has 13 amino acids.

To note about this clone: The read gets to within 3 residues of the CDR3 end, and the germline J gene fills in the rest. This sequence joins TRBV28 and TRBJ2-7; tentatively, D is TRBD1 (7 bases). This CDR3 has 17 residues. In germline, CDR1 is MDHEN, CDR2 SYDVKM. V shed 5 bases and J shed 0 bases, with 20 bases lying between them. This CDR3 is CASSPNRGLPFSYEQYF. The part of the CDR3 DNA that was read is TGTGCCAGCAGTCCAAACAGGGGACTTCCCTTCTCCTACGAG.

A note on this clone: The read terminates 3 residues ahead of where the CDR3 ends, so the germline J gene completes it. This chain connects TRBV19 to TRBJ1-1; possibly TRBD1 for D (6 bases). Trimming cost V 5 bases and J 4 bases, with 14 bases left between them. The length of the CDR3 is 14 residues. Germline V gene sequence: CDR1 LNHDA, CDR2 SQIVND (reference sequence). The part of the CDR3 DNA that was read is TGTGCCAGTAGTTGGGGGCAGGGGTCCACTGAA. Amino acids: CASSWGQGSTE. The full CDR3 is CASSWGQGSTEAFF.

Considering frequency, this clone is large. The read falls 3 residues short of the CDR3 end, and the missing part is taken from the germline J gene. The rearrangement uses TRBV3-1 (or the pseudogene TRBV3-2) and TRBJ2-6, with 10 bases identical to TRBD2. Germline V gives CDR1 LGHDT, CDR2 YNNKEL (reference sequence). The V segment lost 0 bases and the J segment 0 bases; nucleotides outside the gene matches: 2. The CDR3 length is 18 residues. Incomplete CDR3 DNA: TGTGCCAGCAGCCAAGAACTAGCGGGACCCTCTGGGGCCAACGTC. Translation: CASSQELAGPSGANV. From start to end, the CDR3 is CASSQELAGPSGANVLTF.